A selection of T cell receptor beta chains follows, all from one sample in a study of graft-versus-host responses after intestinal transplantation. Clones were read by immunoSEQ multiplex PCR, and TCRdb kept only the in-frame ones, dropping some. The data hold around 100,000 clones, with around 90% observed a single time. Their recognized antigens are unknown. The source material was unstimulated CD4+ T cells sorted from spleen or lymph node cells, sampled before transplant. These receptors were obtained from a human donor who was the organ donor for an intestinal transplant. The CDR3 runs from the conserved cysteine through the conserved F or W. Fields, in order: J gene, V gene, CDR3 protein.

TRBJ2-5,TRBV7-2,CASSLRGRETQYF
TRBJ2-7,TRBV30,CAWRARDRDYEQYF
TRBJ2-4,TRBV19,CATGGWAADIQYF
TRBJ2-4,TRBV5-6,CASSLGLAKNIQYF
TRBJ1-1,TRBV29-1,CSVEDQENTEAFF
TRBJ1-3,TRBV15,CATSRLTGPSGNTIYF
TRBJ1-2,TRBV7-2,CASSLVFRQGDGYTF
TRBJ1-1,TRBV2,CASGGSANTEAFF
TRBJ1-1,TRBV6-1,CASRFQGQGNTEAFF
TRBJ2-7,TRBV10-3,CATDPGTPILSSYEQYF
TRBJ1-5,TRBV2,CASRGSNQPQHF
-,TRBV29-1,CSVGEGSYEQYF